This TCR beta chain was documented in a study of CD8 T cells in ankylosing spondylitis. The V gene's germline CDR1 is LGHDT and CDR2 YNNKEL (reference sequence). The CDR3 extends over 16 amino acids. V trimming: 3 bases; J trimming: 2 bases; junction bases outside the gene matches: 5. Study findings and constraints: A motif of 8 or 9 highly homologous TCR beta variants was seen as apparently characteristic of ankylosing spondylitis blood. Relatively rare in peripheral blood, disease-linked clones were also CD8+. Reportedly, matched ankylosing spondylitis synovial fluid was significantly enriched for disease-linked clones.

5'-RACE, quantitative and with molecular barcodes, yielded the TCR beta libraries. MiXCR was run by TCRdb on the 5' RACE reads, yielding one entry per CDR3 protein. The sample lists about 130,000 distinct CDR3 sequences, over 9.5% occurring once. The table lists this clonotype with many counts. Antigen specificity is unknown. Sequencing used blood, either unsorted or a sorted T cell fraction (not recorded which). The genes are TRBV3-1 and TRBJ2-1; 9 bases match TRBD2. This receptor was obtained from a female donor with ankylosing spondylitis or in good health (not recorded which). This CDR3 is CASSQGLANTYNEQFF. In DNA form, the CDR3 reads TGTGCCAGCAGCCAGGGACTAGCTAACACCTACAATGAGCAGTTCTTC.